This T cell receptor beta chain was sequenced during a study of T cell responses to AZD1222 COVID-19 vaccine. V lost 6 bases, J lost 4 bases, and 12 bases lay in between. Germline V gene sequence: CDR1 MNHEY, CDR2 SVGAGI. This CDR3 contains 13 residues. Only in-frame clones appear in the TCRdb table, and some are missing; sequencing was by immunoSEQ multiplex PCR. The sample has approximately 150,000 clones; roughly 89% are singletons. V usage is TRBV6-5 and J usage is TRBJ1-2; weak D call: TRBD1 (6 bases). This specimen was peripheral blood, taken on day 0 of AZD1222 vaccination. The source is an adult in good health. The CDR3 bases are TGTGCCAGCAGCCGAGGACAGATCTATGGCTACACCTTC. It is translated as CASSRGQIYGYTF.